This T cell receptor beta chain originates from a study of blood T cell repertoires in COVID-19. Study information: Both acute and convalescent COVID-19 samples were obtained from the United States, Italy and Spain. Nucleic acid was either cDNA or gDNA, and it came from T cells, B-cell-depleted T cells, or PBMCs.

As processed by the authors: Amplification with reference gene primers provided the estimates of nucleated cell counts. Profiled with immunoSEQ multiplex PCR; TCRdb holds only in-frame clones, not every one. That table furnishes V, J and clone size, whereas the DNA furnished D and trimming. The table shows around 260,000 clones, with around 86% occurring only once. During active infection, Seattle patients enrolled and were then monitored through disease. The germline V and J ends were trimmed by 7 bases and 5 bases, with 17 bases remaining between them. The CDR3 spans 14 residues. Per germline, CDR1 MNHEY and CDR2 SVGAGI.

Sequencing used peripheral blood. V is TRBV6-5 and J is TRBJ2-5; perhaps TRBD2 as D (6 bases). The TCR comes from a woman aged 60-75 years with COVID-19, enrolled during active disease. CDR3 protein: CASTGGGDGETQYF. In nucleotides, the CDR3 is TGTGCCAGCACCGGGGGTGGGGACGGGGAGACCCAGTACTTC.